The rows below give T cell receptor beta chains drawn from one sample of a study of T-cell memory formation after mild COVID-19. TCRdb reprocessed the 5' RACE reads via MiXCR and lists one record per CDR3 protein. The top ten clones hold about 8.1% of a sample with approximately 560,000 distinct CDR3 sequences, roughly 17% of them seen once. The sample consisted of PBMCs or a T cell subset sorted from them (not recorded which). The receptors were gathered from an adult woman who had mild COVID-19 (a few samples of this study predate the infection). Cell type and time point are not known. The CDR3 runs from the conserved cysteine through the conserved F or W.

>TRBV20-1|TRBJ2-1
CSARIHAENEQFF
>TRBV4-2|TRBJ2-1
CASSQEWTSGSNEQFF
>TRBV9|TRBJ2-1
CASSVDRVRDIQGDEQFF
>TRBV5-1|TRBJ2-1
CASSPRDSGYNEQFF
>TRBV2|TRBJ2-3
CASRLTTQRTDTQYF
>TRBV7-2|TRBJ2-2
CASSLGLNTGELFF
>TRBV24-1|TRBJ2-1
CATSERGTVYNEQFF
>TRBV7-3|TRBJ2-7
CASVGITGDAYEQYF
>TRBV4-1|TRBJ1-3
CASRGESSGNTIYF
>TRBV7-2|TRBJ1-1
CASSFRGLEAFF
>TRBV7-6|TRBJ2-1
CASSLATGTGGINEQFF
>TRBV7-2|TRBJ2-1
CASSSPPSEFQNSEQFF
>TRBV15|TRBJ2-7
CATGRGSEYEQYF
>TRBV6-6|TRBJ2-3
CASRTQGASTDTQYF
>TRBV10-3|TRBJ2-1
CAVNTGATTNEQFF
>TRBV12-3/TRBV12-4|TRBJ1-4
CASSLGTGIEKLFF